The 3 T cell receptor beta chains presented below share a single source sample, sequenced in a study of human T cells and chemical hapten exposure. Described time point: healthy volunteer bleed at 6 weeks. Total RNA was isolated from whole blood that had not been fractionated. TCRdb recomputed calls from the RACE reads with MiXCR, one row per CDR3 protein. Among around 70,000 distinct CDR3 sequences listed, approximately 6.1% were seen once. The specimen sequenced was whole blood. The receptors were sampled from a female donor in good health. Some clones in this sample may be carry-over from other donors' samples.

V is TRBV2 and J is TRBJ1-1; 8 bases align to TRBD1. V gave up 3 bases and J gave up 4 bases; unmatched junction bases: 4. This CDR3 comprises 14 residues. From germline, CDR1 is SNHLY and CDR2 FYNNEI. CDR3 nucleotides: TGTGCCAGCAGTGACGATGGACAGGGCACTGAAGCTTTCTTT. Its protein product is CASSDDGQGTEAFF. Filled out from reference TRBV2 and TRBJ1-1, the complete variable domain reads EPEVTQTPSHQVTQMGQEVILRCVPISNHLYFYWYRQILGQKVEFLVSFYNNEISEKSEIFDDQFSVERPDGSNFTLKIRSTKLEDSAMYFCASSDDGQGTEAFFGQGTRLTVV.

This clonotype was seen many times. The rearrangement links TRBV7-9 to TRBJ2-7; no definite D call. The CDR3 has 12 amino acids. Germline V gives CDR1 SEHNR, CDR2 FQNEAQ (reference sequence). V was clipped by 5 bases and J by 0 bases, with 5 bases between them. In DNA, the CDR3 is TGTGCCAGCAGCGACGACTCCTACGAGCAGTACTTC. It codes for CASSDDSYEQYF.

The table lists this clonotype with a few counts. The chain recombines TRBV7-8 with TRBJ2-3; TRBD1 matches 7 bases. The V gene end was trimmed by 3 bases and the J gene end by 2 bases; junction bases not matched to a gene: 8. CDR3 size: 16 residues. Germline V gene lookup returns CDR1 SGHVS and CDR2 FQNEAQ. CDR3 bases: TGTGCCAGCAGCTTTAGCCGACAGGGACACACAGATACGCAGTATTTT. Protein: CASSFSRQGHTDTQYF.